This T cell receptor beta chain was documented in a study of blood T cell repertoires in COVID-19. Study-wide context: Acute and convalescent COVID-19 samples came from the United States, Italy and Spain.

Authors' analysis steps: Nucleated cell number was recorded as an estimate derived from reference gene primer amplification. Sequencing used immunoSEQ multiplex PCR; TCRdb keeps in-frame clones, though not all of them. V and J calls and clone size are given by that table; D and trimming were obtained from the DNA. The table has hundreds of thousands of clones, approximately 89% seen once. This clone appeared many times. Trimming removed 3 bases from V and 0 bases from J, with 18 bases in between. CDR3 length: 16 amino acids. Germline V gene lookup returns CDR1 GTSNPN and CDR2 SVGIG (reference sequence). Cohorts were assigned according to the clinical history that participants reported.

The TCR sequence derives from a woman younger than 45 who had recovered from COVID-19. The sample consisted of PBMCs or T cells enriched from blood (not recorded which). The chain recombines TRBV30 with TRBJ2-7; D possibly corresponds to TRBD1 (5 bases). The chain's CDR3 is CAWRRSSGLSSYEQYF. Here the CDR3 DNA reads TGTGCCTGGAGGCGATCATCAGGGCTCAGCTCCTACGAGCAGTACTTC.